The 21 T cell receptor beta chains listed next were all sequenced from one sample in a study of technical replicates of blood from a few donors. Using immunoSEQ multiplex PCR, the repertoire was profiled, and TCRdb retains in-frame clones only, with some absent. Among 98,000 or so clones listed, roughly 95% were seen once. Material for sequencing was T cells isolated from PBMCs. Receptors originate from a human donor in good health.

The V and J genes are TRBV10-3 and TRBJ1-1, with D possibly matching TRBD1 (5 bases). V was trimmed by 7 bases and J by 1 base, leaving 10 bases between them. Germline assignment: CDR1 ENHRY and CDR2 SYGVKD. This CDR3 contains 13 residues. The CDR3 bases are TGTGCCATCAAGGACAACACGAACACTGAAGCTTTCTTT. Translation gives CAIKDNTNTEAFF.

The chain links TRBV25-1 to TRBJ1-1, with D tentatively TRBD1 (6 bases). The ends were cut back, 1 base at V and 3 bases at J, with 9 bases in the middle. The CDR3 runs 14 residues. Germline CDR1 is MGHDK and CDR2 is SYGVNS. The chain's CDR3 is CASSESGQYTEAFF. The CDR3 DNA sequence: TGTGCCAGCAGTGAATCAGGACAGTACACTGAAGCTTTCTTT.

The chain has TRBV2 and TRBJ1-1; D remains unclear. V lost 6 bases, J lost 8 bases, and 10 bases lay in between. Germline CDR1 reads SNHLY; CDR2 reads FYNNEI. There are 11 residues in the CDR3. Here the CDR3 reads CASRVTGEAFF. The CDR3 DNA follows: TGTGCCAGCAGGGTGACGGGGGAAGCTTTCTTT.

The chain links TRBV27 to TRBJ1-5, with D possibly TRBD1 on 5 matching bases. Trimming stripped 6 bases from V and 4 bases from J, with 10 bases between. Germline-derived CDR1 and CDR2 are MNHEY and SMNVEV (reference sequence). This CDR3 is 13 amino acids long. For the CDR3, the DNA is TGTGCCAGCAGCTTTGGGGGGAATCAGCCCCAGCATTTT. This sequence encodes CASSFGGNQPQHF.

This clone was seen only once. The genes are TRBV5-1 and TRBJ2-2; tentatively, D is TRBD2 (5 bases). Per germline, CDR1 SGHRS and CDR2 YFSETQ. The CDR3 sequence is 14 residues long. Trimming took off 0 bases at V and 5 bases at J, with 8 bases between the two ends. This chain's CDR3 is CASSLELGTGELFF. CDR3 bases: TGCGCCAGCAGCTTGGAACTAGGGACCGGGGAGCTGTTTTTT.

The chain joins TRBV29-1 to TRBJ2-1, with 9 bases aligning to TRBD1. Germline CDR1 reads SQVTM; CDR2 reads ANQGSEA. CDR3 length equals 13 residues. V shed 7 bases, J shed 4 bases, and the junction held 5 bases outside the gene matches. CDR3 DNA sequence: TGCAGCGCCCGGGACAGGGTATACAATGAGCAGTTCTTC. It is translated as CSARDRVYNEQFF.

CDR3 sequence (DNA): TGTGCCAGCAGTTCGCCGAGGGTAACTGAAGCTTTCTTT. Translation: CASSSPRVTEAFF. This chain connects TRBV28 to TRBJ1-1; no clear D gene. Germline assignment: CDR1 MDHEN and CDR2 SYDVKM. Trimming took off 4 bases at V and 5 bases at J, with 11 bases between the two ends. This CDR3 is 13 amino acids long.

This chain joins TRBV9 and TRBJ2-7, with 7 nucleotides matching TRBD1. The junction had 2 bases not matched to a gene; V was cut back by 2 bases and J by 0 bases. The CDR3 length is 14 residues. Looked up from germline, CDR1 is SGDLS and CDR2 is YYNGEE. CDR3 amino acids: CASSVGQISYEQYF. The CDR3 coding sequence is TGTGCCAGCAGCGTGGGACAGATCTCCTACGAGCAGTACTTC.

This chain connects TRBV15 to TRBJ2-7, with TRBD2 as a possible D gene (6 bases). The germline V and J ends were trimmed by 2 bases and 2 bases, with 22 bases remaining between them. Germline CDR1 LNHNV, CDR2 YYDKDF (reference sequence). The CDR3 has 18 residues. In DNA form, the CDR3 reads TGTGCCACCAGCAGATCCCGGCGGGGAGAAGGAATGGCCTACGAGCAGTACTTC. It specifies CATSRSRRGEGMAYEQYF.

The chain combines TRBV5-1 with TRBJ2-7, with 7 bases lining up with TRBD1. The CDR3 loop spans 15 amino acids. Germline V gene sequence: CDR1 SGHRS, CDR2 YFSETQ. V lost 3 bases to trimming and J lost 0 bases; unmatched junction nucleotides: 6. CDR3 amino acids: CASSSRQGISYEQYF. The DNA of the CDR3 is TGCGCCAGCAGCTCCAGACAGGGCATCTCCTACGAGCAGTACTTC.

The chain carries TRBV27 and TRBJ2-5; 9 bases are shared with TRBD1. Trimming at V came to 5 bases and at J to 2 bases, leaving 6 bases not matched to a gene. Germline CDR1 reads MNHEY; CDR2 reads SMNVEV (reference sequence). The CDR3 runs 15 residues. CDR3 amino acids: CASSLPGQGQETQYF. In DNA form, the CDR3 reads TGTGCCAGCAGTCTTCCGGGACAGGGACAAGAGACCCAGTACTTC.

This chain connects TRBV7-9 to TRBJ2-1; perhaps TRBD1 as D (5 bases). Looked up from germline, CDR1 is SEHNR and CDR2 is FQNEAQ (reference sequence). V shed 2 bases and J shed 7 bases, with 24 bases lying between them. This CDR3 is 18 amino acids long. CDR3 bases: TGTGCCAGCAGCTTAATCGGCCGCACGGCACAAAAGGGGAATGAGCAGTTCTTC. Encoded protein: CASSLIGRTAQKGNEQFF.

This chain connects TRBV6-1 to TRBJ1-6; weak D call: TRBD1 (5 bases). CDR1 and CDR2 (germline): MNHNS, SASEGT. The CDR3 is 16 amino acids. Between the trimmed V and J ends, which lost 4 bases and 5 bases, there was a span of 15 bases. The CDR3 DNA reads as TGTGCCAGCAGTGTTGGGGCACGGACTAATAATTCACCCCTCCACTTT. Its protein product is CASSVGARTNNSPLHF.

The count of this clone is one. The chain carries TRBV6-5 and TRBJ2-5, with 9 bases identical to TRBD2. The germline V gene has CDR1 MNHEY and CDR2 SVGAGI. Trimming cost V 6 bases and J 1 base; bases outside gene matches: 6. The CDR3 length is 15 residues. CDR3 region: CASRGLAGSQETQYF. The CDR3 nucleotides are TGTGCCAGCAGGGGGCTAGCGGGATCCCAAGAGACCCAGTACTTC.

The chain couples TRBV7-9 to TRBJ2-7; TRBD2 matches at 7 bases. This CDR3 is 16 amino acids long. Germline values: CDR1 SEHNR, CDR2 FQNEAQ (reference sequence). Trimming took 5 bases from V and 3 from J; bases not matched to a gene: 13. CDR3 nucleotides: TGTGCCAGCAGCCCCCCCGTCGGCGGGAGTGTCTACGAGCAGTACTTC. Translated: CASSPPVGGSVYEQYF.

CDR3 in DNA: TGTGCCAGCAGCGTAGGACGGGGGGCAGACGGCAATCAGCCCCAGCATTTT. Amino acid sequence: CASSVGRGADGNQPQHF. The V call is TRBV9, the J call TRBJ1-5; TRBD1 is a possible D gene (6 bases). This CDR3 has 17 residues. The germline CDR1 and CDR2 sequences are SGDLS and YYNGEE. V dropped 0 bases and J dropped 2 bases, with 15 bases sitting between them.

The chain is built from TRBV5-1 and TRBJ2-7; TRBD2 agrees at 9 bases. Germline values: CDR1 SGHRS, CDR2 YFSETQ. This CDR3 has 19 residues. The V segment lost 6 bases and the J segment 1 base; nucleotides outside the gene matches: 20. The DNA of the CDR3 is TGCGCCAGCACCTCAGGATCTCGGATAGCGGGAGTTAGATCCTACGAGCAGTACTTC. It translates to CASTSGSRIAGVRSYEQYF. Full variable domain (remainder filled in from reference TRBV5-1 and TRBJ2-7): KAGVTQTPRYLIKTRGQQVTLSCSPISGHRSVSWYQQTPGQGLQFLFEYFSETQRNKGNFPGRFSGRQFSNSRSEMNVSTLELGDSALYLCASTSGSRIAGVRSYEQYFGPGTRLTVT.

The chain is built from TRBV14 and TRBJ2-7, with TRBD2 as a possible D gene (5 bases). Germline V CDR1 and CDR2: SGHDN, FVKESK. V lost 4 bases and J 1 base, leaving 14 bases between the germline ends. This CDR3 is built from 15 residues. CDR3 amino acids: CASSPLGGLSYEQYF. DNA of the CDR3: TGTGCCAGCAGCCCACTTGGAGGCTTGTCCTACGAGCAGTACTTC.

The chain recombines TRBV6-1 with TRBJ1-2; perhaps TRBD1 as D (5 bases). The germline V and J ends were trimmed by 5 bases and 8 bases, with 9 bases remaining between them. The CDR3 contains 11 residues. The germline V gene has CDR1 MNHNS and CDR2 SASEGT. The CDR3 nucleotides are TGTGCCAGCAGTTACGGGGGAGGCTACACCTTC. Its protein product is CASSYGGGYTF.

This rearrangement joins TRBV5-6 to TRBJ2-5, with a weak D call TRBD1 (5 bases). The CDR3 length is 14 residues. V was clipped by 2 bases and J by 2 bases, with 10 bases between them. The germline V gene has CDR1 SGHDT and CDR2 YYEEEE. The CDR3 here is CASSLMTAQETQYF. The CDR3 nucleotides read TGTGCCAGCAGCTTAATGACAGCTCAAGAGACCCAGTACTTC.

CDR3 coding DNA: TGTGCCAGCAGTGGGCGGGGACAGGTTCTTGGCGAGCAGTACTTC. Residues: CASSGRGQVLGEQYF. The genes are TRBV6-4 and TRBJ2-7; 8 bases agree with TRBD1. Germline V lookup: CDR1 MRHNA, CDR2 SNTAGT. The CDR3 has 15 residues. J gave up 6 bases and V 4 bases, and 11 bases lay outside the gene matches.